This TCR beta chain was observed in a study of CD8 T cells in ankylosing spondylitis. This clonotype was observed many times. Antigen: not known. Study-level results: One TCR beta motif, made up of roughly eight highly homologous variants, appeared characteristic of ankylosing spondylitis blood. CD8+ disease-linked clones were present at relatively low frequencies in blood. Before this, some motif variants had been reported in reactive arthritis synovial fluid and blood. Disease-linked clones reportedly showed significant enrichment in matched ankylosing spondylitis synovial fluid.

Germline V lookup: CDR1 SGHTA, CDR2 FQGNSA. V gave up 5 bases and J gave up 0 bases, with 14 bases separating them. The CDR3 length is 15 residues. Quantitative barcoded 5'-RACE was used to prepare TCR beta libraries. TCRdb reanalysed the 5' RACE reads using MiXCR and keeps one entry per CDR3 protein. In the table there are fewer than 550,000 distinct CDR3 sequences, about 5.4% of which are singletons. The TCR sequence derives from a male donor with ankylosing spondylitis. The chain employs TRBV7-2 and TRBJ2-7, with D unresolved. Input material: blood, either unsorted or a sorted T cell fraction (not recorded which). The CDR3 region is CASSEERKLSYEQYF. CDR3 DNA: TGTGCCAGCAGCGAAGAGCGCAAACTCTCCTACGAGCAGTACTTC.